Listed below are T cell receptor beta chains from one sample, sequenced in a study of neurological immune-mediated disorders. One entry per CDR3 protein results from TCRdb running MiXCR on the 5' RACE reads. This sample yields around 50,000 distinct CDR3 sequences, of which about 25% are seen a single time; roughly 25% belongs to the top ten. Sequences were obtained from PBMCs. These receptors originate from a woman between 70 and 85 years old in good health. The CDR3 runs from the conserved cysteine through the conserved F or W. A D gene is named only where the DNA matches it firmly. Some rows mark clone size as missing; the rest say once, few, many or name a class of expanded clone.

v_call	clone_size	j_call	d_call	cdr3_nt	cdr3_aa
TRBV28	many	TRBJ1-6	.	TGTGCCAGCAGTTTATTGGCAGGGGAACGATCACCCCTCCACTTT	CASSLLAGERSPLHF
TRBV29-1	many	TRBJ2-5	.	TGCAGCGTTGACGTGAACTCCGATGGCACCCAGTACTTC	CSVDVNSDGTQYF
TRBV20-1	many	TRBJ1-4	.	TGCAGTGCTCAGGACGTAGGGGAAAAACTGTTTTTT	CSAQDVGEKLFF
TRBV6-5	many	TRBJ1-4	TRBD1	TGTGCCAGCAGCCGGACAGGGGGCTCATCTAATGAAAAACTGTTTTTT	CASSRTGGSSNEKLFF
TRBV20-1	.	TRBJ1-2	TRBD1	TGCAGTGCTAGAGTAATAGACAGGGGCGCTAATGGCTACACCTTC	CSARVIDRGANGYTF
TRBV20-1	many	TRBJ2-1	TRBD2	TGCAGTGCTAGACCCGGACTAGCGGTTTACAATGAGCAGTTCTTC	CSARPGLAVYNEQFF
TRBV5-1	once	TRBJ2-5	.	TGCGCCAGCAGCTTGGAGGCTCGCCGGGGGCGACCCCAGTACTTC	CASSLEARRGRPQYF
TRBV5-1	few	TRBJ2-3	.	TGCGCCAGCAGCTTAAGGGCAGCACCAACTCGGGATACGCAGTATTTT	CASSLRAAPTRDTQYF
TRBV5-1	.	TRBJ1-2	TRBD1	TGCGCCAGCAGCGTTAGGCAGGGGGCGTCCGATGGCTACACCTTC	CASSVRQGASDGYTF
TRBV5-1	many	TRBJ1-1	.	TGCGCCAGCAGCCCAACGGGCCAAACTGAAGCTTTCTTT	CASSPTGQTEAFF
TRBV7-2	.	TRBJ2-7	TRBD1	TGTGCCAGCAGCTCCCGGGACAGGGTACACTACGAGCAGTACTTC	CASSSRDRVHYEQYF
TRBV28	many	TRBJ2-6	.	TGTGCCAGCAGATCAGGCGGGGCCAACGTCCTGACTTTC	CASRSGGANVLTF
TRBV11-2	.	TRBJ1-3	.	TGTGCCAGCAGAAAAATCGGATCCTCTGGAAACACCATATATTTT	CASRKIGSSGNTIYF
TRBV7-2	many	TRBJ1-4	.	TGTGCCAGCAGGAAAACAGCAACTAATGAAAAACTGTTTTTT	CASRKTATNEKLFF
TRBV20-1	.	TRBJ2-7	TRBD2	TGCAGTGCCGACTTAGGCGGGGGGGCCTACGAGCAGTACTTC	CSADLGGGAYEQYF
TRBV18	.	TRBJ2-7	TRBD1	TGTGCCAGCTCACCGCCGGGACAGGGCCACTACGAGCAGTACTTC	CASSPPGQGHYEQYF
TRBV5-1	many	TRBJ2-7	.	TGCGCCAGCAGCTTGGTGGCAGGGGAAGGCGAGCAGTACTTC	CASSLVAGEGEQYF
TRBV27	.	TRBJ2-1	.	TGTGCCAGCAGCCGGGGGGCGGATGAGCAGTTCTTC	CASSRGADEQFF
TRBV7-6	many	TRBJ1-3	.	TGTGCCAGCAGCTTAGGTGCGGTCGCTGGAAACACCATATATTTT	CASSLGAVAGNTIYF
TRBV18	many	TRBJ2-7	TRBD2	TGTGCCAGCTCACCGACTAGCGGGAGGGACGAGCAGTACTTC	CASSPTSGRDEQYF
TRBV20-1	.	TRBJ2-3	.	TGCAGTGCTCCCCCGGACTCAGATACGCAGTATTTT	CSAPPDSDTQYF
TRBV5-1	many	TRBJ1-1	.	TGCGCCAGCAGCCCGATGGATGGGACTGAAGCTTTCTTT	CASSPMDGTEAFF
TRBV18	.	TRBJ2-7	.	TGTGCCAGCTCACCAGATTCAGGGTTGTTCGAGCAGTACTTC	CASSPDSGLFEQYF
TRBV15	many	TRBJ1-1	.	TGTGCCACCAGCTCCCAGGGCACTGAAGCTTTCTTT	CATSSQGTEAFF
TRBV10-1	many	TRBJ1-4	.	TGCGCCAGCAGTGAGTCAATCGGACAGCCTGAAAAACTGTTTTTT	CASSESIGQPEKLFF
TRBV7-9	many	TRBJ1-5	.	TGTGCCAGCAGCCAGCGCGATCAGCCCCAGCATTTT	CASSQRDQPQHF
TRBV7-2	many	TRBJ2-7	TRBD2	TGTGCCAGCAGCACCGCCAGCGGGAGCTACGAGCAGTACTTC	CASSTASGSYEQYF
TRBV5-1	.	TRBJ2-5	TRBD1	TGCGCCAGCAGCCCCCGGACAGGCCAGACCCAGTACTTC	CASSPRTGQTQYF
TRBV7-8	few	TRBJ2-7	TRBD2	TGTGCCAGCAGGCCACTAGCGGGAGGGACTCAATTCTCCTACGAGCAGTACTTC	CASRPLAGGTQFSYEQYF
TRBV5-1	many	TRBJ2-2	TRBD1	TGCGCCAGCAGCTTGGCGCCGACAGGGATCACCGGGGAGCTGTTTTTT	CASSLAPTGITGELFF
TRBV5-1	many	TRBJ1-2	.	TGCGCCAGCAGCTTGCAACAAGGGGCTGGCTACACCTTC	CASSLQQGAGYTF
TRBV5-1	many	TRBJ2-7	.	TGCGCCAGCAGCTCCCTCGGACAGTTCTACGAGCAGTACTTC	CASSSLGQFYEQYF
TRBV27	many	TRBJ1-1	TRBD1	TGTGCCAGCAGTCCAGCACCGACAGGGGGATTATACACTGAAGCTTTCTTT	CASSPAPTGGLYTEAFF
TRBV12-3/TRBV12-4	few	TRBJ2-1	.	TGTGCCAGCAGCCTGACGAAAGGGAATGAGCAGTTCTTC	CASSLTKGNEQFF
TRBV7-2	few	TRBJ2-7	TRBD2	TGTGCCAGCAGCTTGCGGGGAGGGACGTTGGGCGAGCAGTACTTC	CASSLRGGTLGEQYF
TRBV28	once	TRBJ2-1	.	TGTGCCAGCAGTGTCCCGAGGGTTACAGTGCAGTTCTTC	CASSVPRVTVQFF